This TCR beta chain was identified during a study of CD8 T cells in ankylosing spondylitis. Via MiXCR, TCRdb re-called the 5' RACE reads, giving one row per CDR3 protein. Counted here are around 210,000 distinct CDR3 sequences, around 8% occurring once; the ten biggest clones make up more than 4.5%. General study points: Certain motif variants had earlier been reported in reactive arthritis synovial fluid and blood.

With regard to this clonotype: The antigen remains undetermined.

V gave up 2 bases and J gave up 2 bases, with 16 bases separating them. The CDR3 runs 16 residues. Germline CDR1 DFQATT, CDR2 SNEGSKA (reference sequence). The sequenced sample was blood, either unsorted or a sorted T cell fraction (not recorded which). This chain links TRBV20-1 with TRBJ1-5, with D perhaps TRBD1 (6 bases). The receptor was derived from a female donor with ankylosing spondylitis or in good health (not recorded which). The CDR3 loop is CSARSEQGGGNQPQHF. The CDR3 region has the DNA TGCAGTGCTAGATCCGAACAGGGCGGCGGCAATCAGCCCCAGCATTTT.